This passage covers 5 T cell receptor beta chains from one sample sequenced in a study of T-cell memory formation after mild COVID-19. One entry per CDR3 protein, called by TCRdb with MiXCR from the 5' RACE reads. The data show about 340,000 distinct CDR3 sequences, around 21% seen once. The sequenced material came from PBMCs or a T cell subset sorted from them (not recorded which). The receptor set was obtained from an adult woman who had mild COVID-19 (a few samples of this study predate the infection). Cell type and time point are not known.

This clonotype was seen at least ten times. The chain recombines TRBV7-2 with TRBJ2-7; D gene ambiguous. This CDR3 is built from 12 residues. V was clipped by 2 bases and J by 2 bases, with 4 bases between them. The V gene's germline CDR1 is SGHTA and CDR2 FQGNSA. Here the CDR3 DNA reads TGTGCCAGCAGCTTAACCACCTACGAGCAGTACTTC. Its translation: CASSLTTYEQYF.

This chain connects TRBV4-2 to TRBJ2-1, with 10 bases lining up with TRBD2. In germline, CDR1 is LGHNA, CDR2 YNFKEQ. The ends lost 0 bases at V and 6 bases at J; junction bases unmatched: 5. The CDR3 spans 16 residues. The chain's CDR3 is CASSQERLAGLNEQFF. DNA of the CDR3: TGTGCCAGCAGCCAAGAAAGACTAGCGGGTCTCAATGAGCAGTTCTTC.

This clonotype was observed a few times. This chain uses TRBV12-3 or TRBV12-4 with TRBJ2-1; a possible D gene is TRBD2 (6 bases). V lost 3 bases, J lost 3 bases, and 21 bases lay in between. The CDR3 covers 18 residues. The CDR3 region has the DNA TGTGCCAGCAGTTTTGTTTTCTCGGGCGGGGAATTCTACAATGAGCAGTTCTTC. It encodes CASSFVFSGGEFYNEQFF.

The chain carries TRBV19 and TRBJ1-1; 11 positions agree with TRBD1. The V and J ends lost 7 bases and 7 bases, in that order; junction bases with no gene match: 5. Germline CDR1 LNHDA, CDR2 SQIVND (reference sequence). The CDR3 totals 13 residues. The CDR3: CASTDRGRNEAFF. The CDR3, as DNA: TGTGCCAGTACGGACAGGGGGCGCAATGAAGCTTTCTTT.

The rearrangement uses TRBV12-3 or TRBV12-4 and TRBJ1-5; 7 nucleotides agree with TRBD1. The V segment lost 5 bases and the J segment 3 bases; nucleotides outside the gene matches: 10. This CDR3 comprises 16 residues. The CDR3 protein is CASSDKTGSNNQPQHF. The CDR3 nucleotides read TGTGCCAGCAGTGACAAGACAGGGAGCAACAATCAGCCCCAGCATTTT.